This entry lists 20 T cell receptor beta chains sequenced from one sample in a study of Ad26.COV2.S vaccination and SARS-CoV-2 variants. Treatment of the sample: approximately 18 received Ad26.COV2.S at low or high dose, single or two shots; about five received placebo; per-sample allocation not given. Sample collection was performed on day 63 after the first vaccine or placebo injection. Data came from immunoSEQ multiplex PCR; TCRdb stores just in-frame clones and leaves some out. Seen here are 300,000 to 400,000 clones, less than 90% observed once, and the top ten hold approximately 5.9%. Sequenced material: peripheral blood, taken in a trial of Ad26.COV2.S vaccine versus placebo. The receptors stem from a person aged 18-60 years who received the Ad26.COV2.S COVID-19 vaccine or a placebo.

The chain has TRBV27 and TRBJ1-6; D may be TRBD1 (5 bases). In germline, CDR1 is MNHEY, CDR2 SMNVEV (reference sequence). Trimming took 5 bases from V and 7 from J, leaving 24 bases between them. This CDR3 has 18 amino acids. The CDR3 bases are TGTGCCAGCAGTCCGCCGATCCGGGACCCCTTGCGGAATTCACCCCTCCACTTT. Translated, it gives CASSPPIRDPLRNSPLHF.

The chain employs TRBV9 and TRBJ2-7; 7 positions agree with TRBD2. The CDR3 sequence is 15 residues long. V lost 0 bases to trimming and J lost 1 base; unmatched junction nucleotides: 4. Germline assignment: CDR1 SGDLS and CDR2 YYNGEE. This CDR3 reads CASSVASGFSYEQYF. CDR3 in DNA: TGTGCCAGCAGCGTAGCTAGCGGTTTTTCCTACGAGCAGTACTTC. Together with reference TRBV9 and TRBJ2-7, the CDR3 gives the full variable domain: DSGVTQTPKHLITATGQRVTLRCSPRSGDLSVYWYQQSLDQGLQFLIQYYNGEERAKGNILERFSAQQFPDLHSELNLSSLELGDSALYFCASSVASGFSYEQYFGPGTRLTVT.

This clone was seen a single time. The chain uses TRBV6-5 and TRBJ1-2; D call uncertain. Trimming cost V 2 bases and J 8 bases, with 21 bases left between them. This CDR3 comprises 16 residues. CDR1 and CDR2 (germline): MNHEY, SVGAGI. CDR3 DNA sequence: TGTGCCAGCAGTTACAGTGCACAGATCCAACTTCGGGGCTACACCTTC. Encoded protein: CASSYSAQIQLRGYTF.

The chain couples TRBV3-1 (or the pseudogene TRBV3-2) to TRBJ1-2; tentatively, D is TRBD1 (5 bases). The germline V gene has CDR1 LGHDT and CDR2 YNNKEL (reference sequence). CDR3 length equals 13 residues. V lost 0 bases and J 8 bases, leaving 10 bases between the germline ends. The CDR3 spells CASSQDRAGGYTF. CDR3 sequence (DNA): TGTGCCAGCAGCCAAGACAGGGCGGGAGGCTACACCTTC.

This sequence joins TRBV9 and TRBJ1-4, with D unclear. CDR1 is SGDLS and CDR2 is YYNGEE in the germline V gene. CDR3 size: 14 residues. V lost 0 bases to trimming and J lost 5 bases, with 8 bases between them. The CDR3 sequence: CASSVAPENEKLFF. Written as DNA, the CDR3 is TGTGCCAGCAGCGTAGCACCAGAGAATGAAAAACTGTTTTTT.

This clone was picked up a small number of times. The chain employs TRBV5-8 and TRBJ2-2; 8 bases line up with TRBD2. Germline CDR1 and CDR2: SGHTS and YDEGEE. Trimming at V came to 6 bases and at J to 3 bases, leaving 10 bases not matched to a gene. CDR3 length: 16 residues. CDR3 nucleotides: TGTGCCAGCACCAACCCGCGGGGGGCGCACACCGGGGAGCTGTTTTTT. As protein: CASTNPRGAHTGELFF.

The rearrangement links TRBV18 to TRBJ1-1, with unresolved D. Per the germline V gene, CDR1 is KGHSH and CDR2 is LQKENI. The CDR3 is 14 amino acids. Between the trimmed V and J ends, which lost 4 bases and 2 bases, there was a span of 11 bases. Here the CDR3 reads CASSLDRINTEAFF. The CDR3, as DNA: TGTGCCAGCTCACTGGACCGAATCAACACTGAAGCTTTCTTT.

V usage is TRBV7-3 and J usage is TRBJ1-1; a possible D gene is TRBD1 (5 bases). V was clipped by 2 bases and J by 1 base, with 14 bases between them. This CDR3 comprises 16 residues. Per germline, CDR1 SGHTA and CDR2 FQGTGA. The CDR3 DNA follows: TGTGCCAGCAGCTTATCGTCAGGGATACGGAACACTGAAGCTTTCTTT. This sequence encodes CASSLSSGIRNTEAFF.

The J gene is TRBJ1-3, the V gene TRBV27; no clear D. The CDR3 length is 14 residues. With 2 bases removed from V and 1 base from J, the gap between germline ends came to 6 bases. Germline loops: CDR1 MNHEY, CDR2 SMNVEV (reference sequence). CDR3 residues: CASSLMGSGNTIYF. The CDR3 coding sequence is TGTGCCAGCAGTTTAATGGGTTCTGGAAACACCATATATTTT.

This clone was counted between two and nine times. The gene calls are TRBV19 and TRBJ1-5; 8 bases are a match to TRBD1. In germline, CDR1 is LNHDA, CDR2 SQIVND (reference sequence). This CDR3 is 15 amino acids long. J gave up 2 bases and V 6 bases, and 6 bases lay outside the gene matches. The CDR3 DNA sequence: TGTGCCAGTAGCGGACAGGGTGTTGGCAATCAGCCCCAGCATTTT. It codes for CASSGQGVGNQPQHF.

This chain links TRBV19 with TRBJ2-2, with 7 positions matching TRBD2. Germline trimming cut 3 bases from V and 0 bases from J; bases unmatched to any gene: 7. Germline CDR1 reads LNHDA; CDR2 reads SQIVND (reference sequence). The CDR3 runs 17 residues. CDR3 in DNA: TGTGCCAGTAGTATGGCTAGCGGTTTCGCGAACACCGGGGAGCTGTTTTTT. Translation: CASSMASGFANTGELFF.

The chain recombines TRBV4-3 with TRBJ2-7, with 11 bases identical to TRBD1. Germline V gene data show CDR1 as LGHNA and CDR2 as YSLEER. V lost 4 bases and J lost 4; bases outside the gene matches: 3. CDR3 length: 14 residues. The CDR3 loop reads CASSPGQGEYEQYF. DNA for the CDR3: TGCGCCAGCAGCCCGGGACAGGGGGAATACGAGCAGTACTTC.

The V gene is TRBV3-1 (or the pseudogene TRBV3-2), the J gene TRBJ2-2; D perhaps matches TRBD2 (5 bases). Germline CDR1 reads LGHDT; CDR2 reads YNNKEL (reference sequence). The CDR3 contains 14 residues. Trimming stripped 1 base from V and 5 bases from J, with 8 bases between. CDR3 amino acids: CASSQGGLTGELFF. CDR3 bases: TGTGCCAGCAGCCAAGGAGGGTTGACCGGGGAGCTGTTTTTT.

The chain combines TRBV7-6 with TRBJ1-2; a possible D gene is TRBD1 (6 bases). V gave up 5 bases and J gave up 11 bases, with 15 bases separating them. Germline V lookup: CDR1 SGHVS, CDR2 FNYEAQ. This CDR3 contains 12 residues. The CDR3 reads CASSPDRQAYTF. The CDR3 coding sequence is TGTGCCAGCAGCCCAGACAGACAGGCATACACCTTC.

V usage is TRBV18 and J usage is TRBJ2-2; 7 bases align to TRBD1. V shed 6 bases, J shed 0 bases, and the junction held 16 bases outside the gene matches. The CDR3 runs to 19 residues. Per the germline V gene, CDR1 is KGHSH and CDR2 is LQKENI. CDR3 amino acids: CASSQGLLGQLANTGELFF. In DNA form, the CDR3 reads TGTGCCAGCTCTCAGGGCCTCTTGGGACAGCTCGCGAACACCGGGGAGCTGTTTTTT.

The CDR3 sequence: CASSQAGTGGGYGYTF. The DNA of the CDR3 is TGCGCCAGCAGCCAAGCTGGGACAGGGGGAGGCTATGGCTACACCTTC. V is TRBV4-3 and J is TRBJ1-2; 11 nucleotides line up with TRBD1. The V gene end was trimmed by 1 base and the J gene end by 4 bases; junction bases not matched to a gene: 5. This CDR3 contains 16 residues. CDR1 and CDR2 from the germline V gene are LGHNA and YSLEER.

This clone was counted a single time. The CDR3 protein is CASSGTAKETQYF. DNA for the CDR3: TGTGCCAGCAGCGGGACAGCGAAAGAGACCCAGTACTTC. This chain joins TRBV6-4 and TRBJ2-5; 7 positions match TRBD1. Germline V gene sequence: CDR1 MRHNA, CDR2 SNTAGT. The CDR3 loop spans 13 amino acids. V shed 6 bases and J 3 bases; nucleotides not matched to a gene: 4.

This clone was detected a few times. J is TRBJ2-2 and V is TRBV4-3, with TRBD2 as a possible D gene (6 bases). The CDR3 length is 16 residues. The germline V and J ends were trimmed by 4 bases and 0 bases, with 12 bases remaining between them. Germline lookup yields CDR1 LGHNA and CDR2 YSLEER. The CDR3 region is CASSRDFTANTGELFF. In DNA form, the CDR3 reads TGCGCCAGCAGCCGGGACTTCACCGCGAACACCGGGGAGCTGTTTTTT.

The chain links TRBV9 to TRBJ1-3; 11 bases are shared with TRBD1. Germline assignment: CDR1 SGDLS and CDR2 YYNGEE. The V gene end was trimmed by 3 bases and the J gene end by 6 bases; junction bases not matched to a gene: 8. The CDR3 extends over 16 amino acids. CDR3 nucleotides: TGTGCCAGCAGCGCGGCCGGGACAGGGGGAACAAACACCATATATTTT. Translation gives CASSAAGTGGTNTIYF.

The rearrangement uses TRBV11-2 and TRBJ1-2; weak D call: TRBD1 (6 bases). Germline CDR1 and CDR2: SGHAT and FQNNGV. This CDR3 contains 15 residues. Trimming took off 5 bases at V and 6 bases at J, with 19 bases between the two ends. The CDR3, as DNA: TGTGCCAGCAGCGCAGCTGCGGGTGGGGGCGATGGCTACACCTTC. Encoded protein: CASSAAAGGGDGYTF.